This is a list of T cell receptor beta chains from one sample in a study of low-dose radiotherapy and immunotherapy resistance in tumors. Each CDR3 protein is one row after TCRdb ran MiXCR on the reads. The sample lists 80,000 to 95,000 distinct CDR3 sequences; more than 8.5% were seen once. The sample here was PBMCs, taken before treatment. Receptors were obtained from a male donor with prostate cancer. Both conserved end residues are part of each CDR3. D genes are given only for firm matches. Clone size is shown for a subset of rows, as once, few, many or a class of expanded clone.

D	size	V	J	CDR3	DNA
NA	many	TRBV28	TRBJ2-7	CASKIGTSSAEQYF	TGTGCCAGCAAAATTGGGACATCATCGGCCGAGCAGTACTTC
NA	many	TRBV18	TRBJ1-1	CASSPALNTEAFF	TGTGCCAGCTCACCAGCCCTGAACACTGAAGCTTTCTTT
TRBD2	many	TRBV20-1	TRBJ2-7	CSACRREYEQYF	TGCAGTGCCTGCAGGCGGGAGTACGAGCAGTACTTC
NA	NA	TRBV9	TRBJ2-3	CASSADWGTTDTQYF	TGTGCCAGCAGCGCAGATTGGGGGACTACAGATACGCAGTATTTT
TRBD1	many	TRBV28	TRBJ1-1	CASRFGDRGPDTEAFF	TGTGCCAGCCGATTTGGTGACAGGGGGCCGGACACTGAAGCTTTCTTT
NA	NA	TRBV12-3/TRBV12-4	TRBJ2-7	CASRETGTSAYEQYF	TGTGCCAGCAGGGAAACCGGGACGTCTGCCTACGAGCAGTACTTC
TRBD2	many	TRBV5-6	TRBJ2-1	CASSFPSGYNEQFF	TGTGCCAGCAGCTTTCCTAGCGGATACAATGAGCAGTTCTTC
NA	NA	TRBV13	TRBJ2-7	CVIRQGGGEQYF	TGTGTCATCCGACAGGGAGGTGGCGAGCAGTACTTC
NA	many	TRBV19	TRBJ1-2	CASSPRNQQGYTF	TGTGCCAGTAGTCCCCGGAACCAACAGGGCTACACCTTC
NA	many	TRBV4-3	TRBJ1-2	CASSQVQGYSYGYTF	TGCGCCAGCAGCCAAGTTCAGGGGTACAGCTATGGCTACACCTTC
NA	many	TRBV9	TRBJ2-7	CASSADELGSYEQYF	TGTGCCAGCAGCGCTGATGAACTGGGCTCCTACGAGCAGTACTTC
NA	many	TRBV12-3/TRBV12-4	TRBJ1-2	CASSFLQGGYTF	TGTGCCAGCAGTTTTCTCCAGGGAGGCTACACCTTC
NA	NA	TRBV28	TRBJ2-1	CASSFGTHEQFF	TGTGCCAGCAGTTTCGGGACCCATGAGCAGTTCTTC
TRBD2	many	TRBV4-1	TRBJ2-2	CASSRGGLAANTGELFF	TGCGCCAGCAGCCGGGGGGGACTAGCGGCGAACACCGGGGAGCTGTTTTTT
TRBD2	many	TRBV7-2	TRBJ2-7	CASSPVAGEPYEQYF	TGTGCCAGCAGCCCAGTAGCGGGAGAACCCTACGAGCAGTACTTC
NA	many	TRBV28	TRBJ2-7	CASSLGMTGSWKAEQYF	TGTGCCAGCAGTTTGGGGATGACGGGATCTTGGAAGGCCGAGCAGTACTTC
NA	many	TRBV12-3/TRBV12-4	TRBJ2-7	CASSRDTLAEQYF	TGTGCCAGCAGCCGGGACACTCTAGCCGAGCAGTACTTC
NA	many	TRBV29-1	TRBJ2-3	CSVTAGATDTQYF	TGCAGCGTGACCGCCGGAGCCACAGATACGCAGTATTTT
TRBD1	many	TRBV4-3	TRBJ2-3	CASSANRGQSDTQYF	TGCGCCAGCAGCGCGAACAGGGGGCAATCAGATACGCAGTATTTT
TRBD1	NA	TRBV5-1	TRBJ1-2	CASSLERGLGYTF	TGCGCCAGCAGCTTGGAAAGGGGGCTAGGCTACACCTTC
NA	many	TRBV28	TRBJ2-7	CASSLTGYNYEQYF	TGTGCCAGCAGTTTAACCGGGTATAACTACGAGCAGTACTTC
TRBD2	many	TRBV7-2	TRBJ2-3	CASSLEGTGGSYTDTQYF	TGTGCCAGCAGCTTAGAGGGGACGGGGGGATCATACACAGATACGCAGTATTTT
TRBD1	many	TRBV24-1	TRBJ2-7	CATSARDRTSEQYF	TGTGCCACCAGCGCCCGGGACAGGACCTCCGAGCAGTACTTC
NA	many	TRBV28	TRBJ2-4	CASSSTRSTAKNIQYF	TGTGCCAGCAGTTCAACCAGGTCTACGGCCAAAAACATTCAGTACTTC
NA	many	TRBV20-1	TRBJ2-1	CSASAAEDSDNEQFF	TGCAGTGCTTCAGCGGCAGAGGATTCTGACAATGAGCAGTTCTTC
TRBD1	few	TRBV6-2/TRBV6-3	TRBJ2-1	CASNSPTGYNEQFF	TGTGCCAGCAACTCTCCGACAGGGTACAATGAGCAGTTCTTC
TRBD1	many	TRBV24-1	TRBJ2-7	CATGQGYEQYF	TGTGCCACTGGACAGGGCTACGAGCAGTACTTC
TRBD2	many	TRBV28	TRBJ2-3	CASSAPGLGTDTQYF	TGTGCCAGCAGCGCACCGGGACTAGGCACAGATACGCAGTATTTT
NA	few	TRBV7-9	TRBJ1-6	CASSPSEVANSPLHF	TGTGCCAGCAGCCCCTCTGAAGTGGCTAATTCACCCCTCCACTTT
NA	NA	TRBV5-1	TRBJ2-7	CASSLEGSEHNEQYF	TGCGCCAGCAGCTTGGAGGGTTCAGAACACAATGAGCAGTACTTC
TRBD2	many	TRBV20-1	TRBJ2-1	CSAPSRDYPYNEQFF	TGCAGTGCTCCATCGCGGGACTACCCCTACAATGAGCAGTTCTTC
TRBD1	many	TRBV5-1	TRBJ2-3	CASSMDRGTDTQYF	TGCGCCAGCAGCATGGACAGGGGCACAGATACGCAGTATTTT
NA	many	TRBV29-1	TRBJ2-5	CSVETGLPQGTQYF	TGCAGCGTTGAGACAGGCCTACCCCAAGGGACCCAGTACTTC
NA	many	TRBV5-1	TRBJ1-4	CASSGSWGINEKLFF	TGCGCCAGCAGCGGGTCTTGGGGGATAAACGAAAAACTGTTTTTT
NA	many	TRBV7-2	TRBJ1-6	CASSLRPGNSPLHF	TGTGCCAGCAGCTTACGTCCTGGGAATTCACCCCTCCACTTT
TRBD2	few	TRBV4-1	TRBJ2-3	CASSQVGLEGDTQYF	TGCGCCAGCAGCCAAGTGGGACTAGAGGGTGATACGCAGTATTTT
TRBD1	many	TRBV7-2	TRBJ2-7	CASSLNRGYEQYF	TGTGCCAGCAGCTTAAACAGGGGCTACGAGCAGTACTTC
TRBD1	many	TRBV28	TRBJ1-2	CASSFPGTGTPYGYTF	TGTGCCAGCAGTTTCCCCGGGACAGGGACCCCCTATGGCTACACCTTC
NA	many	TRBV7-2	TRBJ2-1	CASSTPVLRDSFF	TGTGCCAGCAGCACCCCAGTCCTCCGGGATTCGTTCTTC
TRBD1	few	TRBV27	TRBJ2-7	CASSLLQGAYEQYF	TGTGCCAGCAGTTTATTACAGGGGGCCTACGAGCAGTACTTC
TRBD2	many	TRBV4-1	TRBJ2-3	CASSPKVTSGMGQYF	TGCGCCAGCAGCCCCAAGGTCACTAGCGGGATGGGGCAGTATTTT
NA	many	TRBV7-2	TRBJ2-7	CASSLEGQRTMEQYF	TGTGCCAGCAGCTTAGAAGGACAGAGGACTATGGAGCAGTACTTC
TRBD1	few	TRBV12-5	TRBJ2-2	CASGLGQGASTGELFF	TGTGCTAGTGGTCTGGGACAGGGGGCTTCCACCGGGGAGCTGTTTTTT
TRBD1	many	TRBV28	TRBJ2-7	CASSFLQGTYEQYF	TGTGCCAGCAGTTTCCTACAGGGGACCTACGAGCAGTACTTC
NA	many	TRBV7-8	TRBJ2-2	CASSLAARGNTGELFF	TGTGCCAGCAGCTTAGCGGCCAGGGGAAACACCGGGGAGCTGTTTTTT
NA	many	TRBV7-9	TRBJ2-5	CASSLVSGSGGETQYF	TGTGCCAGCAGCTTAGTCTCCGGGAGTGGGGGAGAGACCCAGTACTTC
NA	many	TRBV7-2	TRBJ2-6	CASSPYAGANVLTF	TGTGCCAGCTCGCCCTACGCTGGGGCCAACGTCCTGACTTTC
NA	many	TRBV2	TRBJ2-7	CASSDSEQYF	TGTGCCAGCAGTGATTCCGAGCAGTACTTC
TRBD1	many	TRBV7-9	TRBJ2-1	CASSPTGLGAEQFF	TGTGCCAGCAGCCCGACAGGGTTGGGGGCTGAGCAGTTCTTC
NA	many	TRBV20-1	TRBJ1-4	CSAKTAPGKLFF	TGCAGTGCTAAGACAGCTCCGGGGAAACTGTTTTTT
NA	many	TRBV28	TRBJ1-1	CASSLFTPGHTEAFF	TGTGCCAGCAGTTTATTCACCCCGGGCCACACTGAAGCTTTCTTT
TRBD1	many	TRBV30	TRBJ2-7	CAWRQGAFDEQYF	TGTGCCTGGAGGCAGGGGGCATTCGACGAGCAGTACTTC
TRBD1	once	TRBV2	TRBJ2-4	CASSAGTANQYF	TGTGCCAGCAGCGCCGGGACAGCAAATCAGTACTTC
TRBD2	many	TRBV5-6	TRBJ2-7	CASRPGTSSYEQYF	TGTGCCAGCAGACCTGGGACTAGCAGCTACGAGCAGTACTTC
NA	many	TRBV20-1	TRBJ1-2	CSARAQVGYGYTF	TGCAGTGCTAGAGCGCAGGTTGGGTATGGCTACACCTTC
NA	NA	TRBV5-1	TRBJ2-4	CASSYPEELAKNIQYF	TGCGCCAGCAGCTACCCTGAAGAGCTAGCCAAAAACATTCAGTACTTC
TRBD1	many	TRBV7-2	TRBJ1-2	CASSADRGIYGYTF	TGTGCCAGCAGCGCGGACAGGGGGATCTATGGCTACACCTTC
NA	many	TRBV6-5	TRBJ2-5	CASAIKASSMGTQYF	TGTGCCAGTGCAATTAAAGCTTCTTCTATGGGGACCCAGTACTTC